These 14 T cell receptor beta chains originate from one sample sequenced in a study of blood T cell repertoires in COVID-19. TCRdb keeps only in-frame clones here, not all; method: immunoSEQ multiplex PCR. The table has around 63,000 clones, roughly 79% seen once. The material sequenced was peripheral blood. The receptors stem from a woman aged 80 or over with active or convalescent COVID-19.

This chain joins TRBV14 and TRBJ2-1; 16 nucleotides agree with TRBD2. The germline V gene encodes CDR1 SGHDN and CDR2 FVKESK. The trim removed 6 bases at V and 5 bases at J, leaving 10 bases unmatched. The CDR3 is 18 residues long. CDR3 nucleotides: TGTGCCAGCAGACGTACCGGGACTAGCGGGGGGGCACACAATGAGCAGTTCTTC. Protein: CASRRTGTSGGAHNEQFF.

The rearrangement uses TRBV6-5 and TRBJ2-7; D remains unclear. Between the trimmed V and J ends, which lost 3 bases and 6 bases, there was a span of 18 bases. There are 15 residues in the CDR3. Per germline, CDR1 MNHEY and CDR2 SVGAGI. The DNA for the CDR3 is TGTGCCAGCAGTTATTTGCCAACCCCCCTAGGCGAGCAGTACTTC. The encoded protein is CASSYLPTPLGEQYF.

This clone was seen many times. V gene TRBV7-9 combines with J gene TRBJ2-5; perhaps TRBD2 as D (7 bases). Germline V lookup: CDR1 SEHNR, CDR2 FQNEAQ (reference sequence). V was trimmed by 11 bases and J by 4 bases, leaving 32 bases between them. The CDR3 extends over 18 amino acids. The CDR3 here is CACMGTCGGPRHGETQYF. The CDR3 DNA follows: TGTGCCTGCATGGGGACTTGCGGGGGCCCCCGCCACGGAGAGACCCAGTACTTC.

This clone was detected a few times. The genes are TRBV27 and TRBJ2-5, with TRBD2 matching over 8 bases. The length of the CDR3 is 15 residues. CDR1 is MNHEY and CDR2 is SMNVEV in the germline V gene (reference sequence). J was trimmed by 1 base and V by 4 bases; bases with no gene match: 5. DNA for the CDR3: TGTGCCAGCAGTTCAGCGGGGGCAGGCCAAGAGACCCAGTACTTC. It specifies CASSSAGAGQETQYF.

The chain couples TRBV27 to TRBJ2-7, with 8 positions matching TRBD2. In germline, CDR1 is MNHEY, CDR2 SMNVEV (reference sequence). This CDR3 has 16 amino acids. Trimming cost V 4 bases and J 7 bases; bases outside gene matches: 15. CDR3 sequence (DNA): TGTGCCAGCAGTTCCCTTGCGGGGGGCCCCTTGGTTGAGCAGTACTTC. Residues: CASSSLAGGPLVEQYF.

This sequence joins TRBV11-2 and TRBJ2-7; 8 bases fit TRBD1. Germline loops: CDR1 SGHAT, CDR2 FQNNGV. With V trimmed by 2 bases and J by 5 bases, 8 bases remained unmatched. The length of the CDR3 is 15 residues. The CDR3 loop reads CASSLIQGALHEQYF. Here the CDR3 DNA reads TGTGCCAGCAGCTTAATCCAGGGGGCCCTCCACGAGCAGTACTTC.

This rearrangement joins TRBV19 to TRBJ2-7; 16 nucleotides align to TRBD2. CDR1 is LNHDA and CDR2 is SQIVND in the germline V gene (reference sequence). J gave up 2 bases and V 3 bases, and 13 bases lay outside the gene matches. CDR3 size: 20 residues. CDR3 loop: CASSIRFGTSGGAIPYEQYF. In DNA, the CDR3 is TGTGCCAGTAGTATTCGTTTTGGGACTAGCGGGGGGGCCATCCCCTACGAGCAGTACTTC.

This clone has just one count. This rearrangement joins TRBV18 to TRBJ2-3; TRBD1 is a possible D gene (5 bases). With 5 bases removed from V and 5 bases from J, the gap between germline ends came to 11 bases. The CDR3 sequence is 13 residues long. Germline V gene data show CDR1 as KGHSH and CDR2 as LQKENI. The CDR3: CASSTYQGDTQYF. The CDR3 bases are TGTGCCAGCTCAACGTATCAGGGAGATACGCAGTATTTT.

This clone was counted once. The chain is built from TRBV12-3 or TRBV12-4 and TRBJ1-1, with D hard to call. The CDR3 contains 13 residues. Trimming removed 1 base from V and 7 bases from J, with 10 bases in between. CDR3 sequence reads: CASSLGVGSEAFF. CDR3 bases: TGTGCCAGCAGTTTAGGAGTGGGGAGTGAAGCTTTCTTT.

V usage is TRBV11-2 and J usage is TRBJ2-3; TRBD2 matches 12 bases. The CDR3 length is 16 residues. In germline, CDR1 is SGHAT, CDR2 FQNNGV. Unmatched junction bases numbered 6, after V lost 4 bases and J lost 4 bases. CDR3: CASSWRLAGGADTQYF. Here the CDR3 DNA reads TGTGCCAGCAGCTGGCGGCTAGCGGGGGGGGCAGATACGCAGTATTTT.

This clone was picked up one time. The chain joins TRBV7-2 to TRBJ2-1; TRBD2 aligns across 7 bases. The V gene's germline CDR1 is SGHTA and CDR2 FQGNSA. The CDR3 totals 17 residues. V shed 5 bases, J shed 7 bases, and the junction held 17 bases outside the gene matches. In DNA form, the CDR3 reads TGTGCCAGCAGCCAAAGCTCGAGCTTCGGGGGGTGGAATGAGCAGTTCTTC. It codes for CASSQSSSFGGWNEQFF.

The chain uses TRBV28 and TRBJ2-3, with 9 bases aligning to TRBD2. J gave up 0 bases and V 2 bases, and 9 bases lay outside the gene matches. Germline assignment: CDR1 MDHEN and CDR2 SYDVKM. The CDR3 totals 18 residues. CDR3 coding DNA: TGTGCCAGCAGTTTAATTTCTGCGGGGGGGCCTAGCACAGATACGCAGTATTTT. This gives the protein CASSLISAGGPSTDTQYF.

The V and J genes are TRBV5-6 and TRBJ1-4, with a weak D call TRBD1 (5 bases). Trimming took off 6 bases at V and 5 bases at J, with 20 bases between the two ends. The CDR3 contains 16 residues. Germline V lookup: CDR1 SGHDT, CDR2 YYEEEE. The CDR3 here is CASNPSGGGLNEKLFF. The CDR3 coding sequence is TGTGCCAGCAACCCGTCAGGCGGGGGATTAAATGAAAAACTGTTTTTT. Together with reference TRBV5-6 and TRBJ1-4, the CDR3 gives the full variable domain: DAGVTQSPTHLIKTRGQQVTLRCSPKSGHDTVSWYQQALGQGPQFIFQYYEEEERQRGNFPDRFSGHQFPNYSSELNVNALLLGDSALYLCASNPSGGGLNEKLFFGSGTQLSVL.

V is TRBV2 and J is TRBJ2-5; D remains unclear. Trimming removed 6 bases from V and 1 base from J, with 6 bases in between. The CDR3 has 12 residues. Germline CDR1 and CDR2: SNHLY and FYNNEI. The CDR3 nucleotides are TGTGCCAGCAGCCGACTCCAAGAGACCCAGTACTTC. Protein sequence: CASSRLQETQYF.